One sample yielded the 5 T cell receptor beta chains listed below, sequenced in a study of B cell selection in AIRE deficiency. TCRdb's table, derived via immunoSEQ multiplex PCR, lists solely in-frame clones and lacks some. The data show about 19,000 clones, with about 92% seen just once and about 0.9% held by the top ten. Regulatory T cells were sorted as CD4+CD25hiCD127low/negative. Input material: CD4+CD25+ Tregs sorted from PBMCs. The origin of the receptors is a human donor in good health.

This clone appeared a few times. DNA for the CDR3: TGTGCCATCAGTGCCCACCGCTCCCTACGAGATGAAAAACTGTTTTTT. Encoded protein: CAISAHRSLRDEKLFF. This chain links TRBV10-3 with TRBJ1-4; no definite D call. The germline V gene encodes CDR1 ENHRY and CDR2 SYGVKD. V dropped 4 bases and J dropped 6 bases, with 18 bases sitting between them. The CDR3 sequence is 16 residues long.

This clone was recorded only once. CDR3 region: CASRRRGGVSNQPQHF. Here the CDR3 DNA reads TGTGCCAGTAGACGTCGGGGAGGGGTAAGCAATCAGCCCCAGCATTTT. This chain links TRBV19 with TRBJ1-5; possibly TRBD1 for D (5 bases). V was pared by 6 bases and J by 1 base, with 16 bases between. The V gene's germline CDR1 is LNHDA and CDR2 SQIVND (reference sequence). The CDR3 loop spans 16 amino acids.

The CDR3 region is CAWSVFRNTEAFF. Written as DNA, the CDR3 is TGTGCCTGGAGTGTTTTCCGGAACACTGAAGCTTTCTTT. The gene calls are TRBV30 and TRBJ1-1; D is undetermined. Germline lookup yields CDR1 GTSNPN and CDR2 SVGIG (reference sequence). Trimming shortened V by 0 bases and J by 1 base, and 6 bases separated the two germline ends. The CDR3 spans 13 residues.

This chain joins TRBV15 and TRBJ1-4, with 10 bases identical to TRBD1. Germline CDR1 LNHNV, CDR2 YYDKDF (reference sequence). The CDR3 consists of 16 residues. Losses at the gene ends were 2 bases for V and 8 bases for J; bases not matched to a gene: 8. CDR3 sequence (DNA): TGTGCCACCAGCAGATCCGGGACAGGGGTCCCGGAAAAACTGTTTTTT. Translation gives CATSRSGTGVPEKLFF.

The V gene is TRBV6-6, the J gene TRBJ2-7; D may be TRBD1 (6 bases). Deletions cut 2 bases from V and 0 bases from J, with 8 bases between. This CDR3 has 14 amino acids. Germline CDR1 is MNHNY and CDR2 is SVGAGI (reference sequence). This chain's CDR3 is CASSYGTTSYEQYF. As DNA, the CDR3 is TGTGCCAGCAGTTACGGGACAACCTCCTACGAGCAGTACTTC.